One and the same sample provided the 32 T cell receptor beta chains below, sequenced in a study of blood T cells in healthy people across ages. The use of a sample-barcoded 5' primer and a J-beta primer mix characterized a second PCR of roughly 6 to 11 cycles. TCRdb re-derived calls from the 5' RACE reads in MiXCR, one entry per CDR3 protein. In the table there are 1.5 million or so distinct CDR3 sequences, 42% of which are singletons. Sequenced sample: blood. The receptors were gathered from a woman aged 18-29 years in good health.

This clonotype was counted between two and nine times. The J gene is TRBJ2-5, the V gene TRBV20-1; D tentatively fits TRBD1 or TRBD2 (6 bases each). The CDR3 loop spans 18 amino acids. Looked up from germline, CDR1 is DFQATT and CDR2 is SNEGSKA (reference sequence). Trimming took 0 bases from V and 5 from J, leaving 25 bases between them. CDR3 nucleotide sequence: TGCAGTGCTAGAGATCTCGGAAAGGGGGGCGTCTCCTGGGAGACCCAGTACTTC. This sequence encodes CSARDLGKGGVSWETQYF.

The chain uses TRBV9 and TRBJ1-1; D is unresolved. Trimming stripped 4 bases from V and 1 base from J, with 11 bases between. The CDR3 spans 14 residues. The germline gives CDR1 SGDLS, CDR2 YYNGEE. CDR3 in DNA: TGTGCCAGCAGCCTTTCCGGGGAGAACACTGAAGCTTTCTTT. It is translated as CASSLSGENTEAFF.

The genes are TRBV20-1 and TRBJ2-6, with D uncertain. With 5 bases removed from V and 2 bases from J, the gap between germline ends came to 10 bases. Germline-derived CDR1 and CDR2 are DFQATT and SNEGSKA (reference sequence). The length of the CDR3 is 14 residues. CDR3 in amino acids: CSAVVMPGANVLTF. DNA of the CDR3: TGCAGTGCTGTCGTAATGCCTGGGGCCAACGTCCTGACTTTC.

V is TRBV30 and J is TRBJ2-5; 11 positions match TRBD1. The CDR3 contains 14 residues. After removal of 3 bases from V and 5 bases from J, the junction contained 5 bases not matched to a gene. CDR1 and CDR2 (germline): GTSNPN, SVGIG (reference sequence). CDR3 region: CAWRRTGGLETQYF. The CDR3 bases are TGTGCCTGGAGACGGACAGGGGGCTTGGAGACCCAGTACTTC.

This chain connects TRBV27 to TRBJ2-1; the D is unclear. The length of the CDR3 is 13 residues. V lost 6 bases and J 3 bases, leaving 9 bases between the germline ends. CDR1 and CDR2 (germline): MNHEY, SMNVEV (reference sequence). The CDR3: CASSPFNYNEQFF. The CDR3, as DNA: TGTGCCAGCAGCCCTTTTAACTACAATGAGCAGTTCTTC.

The chain is built from TRBV7-9 and TRBJ1-4; TRBD1 agrees at 7 bases. This CDR3 spans 16 amino acids. V trimming: 6 bases; J trimming: 8 bases; junction bases outside the gene matches: 15. Germline V gene lookup returns CDR1 SEHNR and CDR2 FQNEAQ (reference sequence). The CDR3 sequence is CASSPHRQGSEEKLFF. CDR3 DNA sequence: TGTGCCAGCAGTCCTCATAGACAGGGATCGGAGGAAAAACTGTTTTTT.

The chain is built from TRBV20-1 and TRBJ2-2; 8 bases map to TRBD2. Germline V gene sequence: CDR1 DFQATT, CDR2 SNEGSKA (reference sequence). The CDR3 is made up of 14 amino acids. Unmatched junction bases numbered 5, after V lost 6 bases and J lost 2 bases. Here the CDR3 DNA reads TGCAGTGCAGCCGGGGGGGCAAACACCGGGGAGCTGTTTTTT. This gives the protein CSAAGGANTGELFF.

This chain uses TRBV20-1 with TRBJ1-1; D remains unclear. In germline, CDR1 is DFQATT, CDR2 SNEGSKA (reference sequence). V was trimmed by 8 bases and J by 1 base, leaving 8 bases between them. The CDR3 consists of 11 residues. CDR3 nucleotide sequence: TGCAGTACTGAATCGAACACTGAAGCTTTCTTT. It codes for CSTESNTEAFF.

The sample holds many counts of this clonotype. CDR3 nucleotides: TGCAGTGCTAGATCCGGGACTAGCGGGAGGAATGAGCAGTTCTTC. Translation gives CSARSGTSGRNEQFF. The chain has TRBV20-1 and TRBJ2-1; 15 bases map to TRBD2. Germline CDR1 and CDR2: DFQATT and SNEGSKA (reference sequence). The trim removed 2 bases at V and 7 bases at J, leaving 3 bases unmatched. The length of the CDR3 is 15 residues.

This clonotype was seen a handful of times. The chain links TRBV5-1 to TRBJ2-1; a weak D match, TRBD1 (5 bases). V shed 0 bases and J shed 8 bases, with 9 bases lying between them. This CDR3 region has 13 residues. CDR1 and CDR2 from the germline V gene are SGHRS and YFSETQ. The CDR3 spells CASSLAQGYEQFF. In DNA, the CDR3 is TGCGCCAGCAGCTTGGCGCAGGGCTATGAGCAGTTCTTC.

This clonotype was found a few times. The rearrangement links TRBV5-1 to TRBJ1-1; D is possibly TRBD1 (6 bases). This CDR3 is built from 14 residues. The germline V gene encodes CDR1 SGHRS and CDR2 YFSETQ. The germline V and J ends were trimmed by 4 bases and 3 bases, with 13 bases remaining between them. The CDR3 coding sequence is TGCGCCAGCAGCCCCAGACAGGACTACACTGAAGCTTTCTTT. It is translated as CASSPRQDYTEAFF. The full variable domain, with the rest looked up from reference TRBV5-1 and TRBJ1-1, is KAGVTQTPRYLIKTRGQQVTLSCSPISGHRSVSWYQQTPGQGLQFLFEYFSETQRNKGNFPGRFSGRQFSNSRSEMNVSTLELGDSALYLCASSPRQDYTEAFFGQGTRLTVV.

V gene TRBV5-1 combines with J gene TRBJ1-2, with D maybe TRBD1 (5 bases). This CDR3 region has 14 residues. Germline CDR1 and CDR2: SGHRS and YFSETQ. The V end was cut by 0 bases, the J end by 7 bases, with 13 bases between. CDR3 DNA: TGCGCCAGCAGCTTGGAGCCCAGGGAGGCTGGCTACACCTTC. This translates into CASSLEPREAGYTF. The full variable domain, its missing parts supplied by reference TRBV5-1 and TRBJ1-2, is KAGVTQTPRYLIKTRGQQVTLSCSPISGHRSVSWYQQTPGQGLQFLFEYFSETQRNKGNFPGRFSGRQFSNSRSEMNVSTLELGDSALYLCASSLEPREAGYTFGSGTRLTVV.

CDR3 in amino acids: CASSLPYTAKNIQYF. The CDR3 DNA reads TGTGCCAGCAGCTTGCCTTATACGGCCAAAAACATTCAGTACTTC. V is TRBV5-5 and J is TRBJ2-4, with D uncertain. The V end lost 1 base, the J end lost 1 base, and 9 bases lay between the germline ends. CDR3 length equals 15 residues. Germline assignment: CDR1 SGHKS and CDR2 YYEKEE (reference sequence).

The chain employs TRBV7-9 and TRBJ2-1; D possibly uses TRBD1 or TRBD2 (5 bases each). CDR1 is SEHNR, CDR2 FQNEAQ, per germline (reference sequence). CDR3 length: 15 amino acids. V shed 5 bases and J shed 8 bases, with 19 bases lying between them. Here the CDR3 DNA reads TGTGCCAGCAGCCCCCGTGACCGGGGCACGGATGAGCAGTTCTTC. Amino acid sequence: CASSPRDRGTDEQFF.

The chain couples TRBV13 to TRBJ2-7; D unresolved. Germline-derived CDR1 and CDR2 are PRHDT and FYEKMQ (reference sequence). The CDR3 is made up of 14 amino acids. Trimming pared 0 bases from V and 0 bases from J, leaving 6 bases between. CDR3 nucleotide sequence: TGTGCCAGCAGCTTAGGTATCAGCTCCTACGAGCAGTACTTC. Encoded protein: CASSLGISSYEQYF.

Only a few counts were recorded for this clonotype. V and J are TRBV12-5 and TRBJ2-3, with D maybe TRBD1 (5 bases). Germline V gene lookup returns CDR1 LGHNT and CDR2 FRNRAP. This CDR3 is built from 16 residues. The ends were cut back, 0 bases at V and 0 bases at J, with 10 bases in the middle. The CDR3 region has the DNA TGTGCTAGTGGTTTGGTTCTGACAGCTAGCACAGATACGCAGTATTTT. Encoded protein: CASGLVLTASTDTQYF.

DNA for the CDR3: TGCAGCGTTGTCAGGACAGTGGGGGGCTACACCTTC. It specifies CSVVRTVGGYTF. This rearrangement joins TRBV29-1 to TRBJ1-2; D is possibly TRBD1 (6 bases). V was trimmed by 4 bases and J by 8 bases, leaving 14 bases between them. This CDR3 is built from 12 residues. Germline loops: CDR1 SQVTM, CDR2 ANQGSEA.

This clonotype was recorded a few times. The rearrangement joins TRBV27 to TRBJ1-1, with D hard to call. Germline-derived CDR1 and CDR2 are MNHEY and SMNVEV (reference sequence). The CDR3 is made up of 15 amino acids. Trimming took 2 bases from V and 4 from J, leaving 14 bases between them. The CDR3 protein is CASSLRGLNSTEAFF. In DNA form, the CDR3 reads TGTGCCAGCAGTTTACGAGGGTTGAATTCCACTGAAGCTTTCTTT.

This clonotype was detected only a few times. The chain has TRBV27 and TRBJ2-5; 9 bases match TRBD2. Trimming took 4 bases from V and 0 from J; bases not matched to a gene: 6. This CDR3 spans 16 amino acids. The V gene's germline CDR1 is MNHEY and CDR2 SMNVEV (reference sequence). This chain's CDR3 is CASSSGLALYQETQYF. The CDR3 DNA reads as TGTGCCAGCAGTTCCGGACTAGCGCTGTACCAAGAGACCCAGTACTTC.

This clonotype was seen a few times. The chain has TRBV12-3 or TRBV12-4 and TRBJ2-3, with D tentatively TRBD2 (5 bases). The CDR3 is 16 amino acids. V was clipped by 5 bases and J by 2 bases, with 17 bases between them. DNA of the CDR3: TGTGCCAGCAGTGCGTGGACTGCACTTGACACAGATACGCAGTATTTT. It yields the protein CASSAWTALDTDTQYF.

This clonotype was seen a handful of times. This chain links TRBV29-1 with TRBJ2-1; the match to TRBD2 covers 15 bases. Looked up from germline, CDR1 is SQVTM and CDR2 is ANQGSEA. The CDR3 is made up of 15 amino acids. V gave up 7 bases and J gave up 1 base; unmatched junction bases: 2. DNA for the CDR3: TGCAGCGCCGGACTAGCGGGGGGGTCCTACAATGAGCAGTTCTTC. Its translation: CSAGLAGGSYNEQFF.

About this clonotype itself: The junction departs from germline at one end; a sequencing error may be responsible. The chain combines TRBV6-6 with TRBJ2-3; 9 positions match TRBD2. The CDR3 loop spans 16 amino acids. Germline values: CDR1 MNHNY, CDR2 SVGAGI (reference sequence). The CDR3 protein is CTSSFTQGLAFDTQYF. DNA for the CDR3: TGTACCAGCAGTTTCACACAGGGACTAGCATTCGATACGCAGTATTTT.

This clonotype has just a few counts. The V and J genes are TRBV25-1 and TRBJ2-7, with D hard to call. CDR3 length: 15 amino acids. V was cut by 2 bases and J by 0 bases, with 11 bases left in between. Looked up from germline, CDR1 is MGHDK and CDR2 is SYGVNS. The CDR3 is CASSERLGPSYEQYF. DNA for the CDR3: TGTGCCAGCAGTGAAAGGCTAGGTCCCTCCTACGAGCAGTACTTC.

The chain couples TRBV6-6 to TRBJ2-5, with a weak D call TRBD2 (5 bases). The CDR3 totals 14 residues. V lost 6 bases and J 4 bases, leaving 15 bases between the germline ends. Germline V lookup: CDR1 MNHNY, CDR2 SVGAGI (reference sequence). As DNA, the CDR3 is TGTGCCAGCAGCTTCCCCGGGATAGGAGAGACCCAGTACTTC. It is translated as CASSFPGIGETQYF.

The rearrangement links TRBV7-7 to TRBJ2-1; 8 positions match TRBD1. Trimming at V came to 2 bases and at J to 4 bases, leaving 4 bases not matched to a gene. Germline CDR1 reads SSHAT; CDR2 reads FNYEAQ (reference sequence). The CDR3 is 15 residues long. The CDR3 loop reads CASSLSRGPYNEQFF. DNA for the CDR3: TGTGCCAGCAGCTTATCCAGGGGGCCTTACAATGAGCAGTTCTTC.

Points on this clonotype: A junction end diverges from the germline sequence, so it may reflect a read error. The V call is TRBV6-4, the J call TRBJ2-1; the D gene is possibly TRBD1 (5 bases). CDR1 is MRHNA, CDR2 SNTAGT, per germline. The CDR3 loop spans 17 amino acids. This CDR3 reads CASTRTDRRNSYNKQFF. The DNA for the CDR3 is TGTGCCAGCACCAGGACCGACAGAAGGAACTCCTACAATAAGCAGTTCTTC.

This chain connects TRBV10-3 to TRBJ1-3, with 9 bases matching TRBD1. Germline values: CDR1 ENHRY, CDR2 SYGVKD. V lost 7 bases and J lost 4; bases outside the gene matches: 2. The CDR3 loop spans 13 amino acids. The chain's CDR3 is CAIKGTGGNTIYF. CDR3 nucleotide sequence: TGTGCCATCAAGGGGACAGGGGGAAACACCATATATTTT.

The chain recombines TRBV14 with TRBJ1-1; a weak D match, TRBD1 (5 bases). The V and J ends lost 2 bases and 0 bases respectively, with 10 bases between them. From germline, CDR1 is SGHDN and CDR2 FVKESK. This CDR3 has 15 residues. The CDR3 nucleotides read TGTGCCAGCAGCCAATTCGAGGGGATGAACACTGAAGCTTTCTTT. Its protein is CASSQFEGMNTEAFF.

This clonotype was seen only once. The genes are TRBV5-1 and TRBJ1-1; 8 nucleotides line up with TRBD1. This CDR3 region has 15 residues. Germline CDR1 reads SGHRS; CDR2 reads YFSETQ. After removal of 3 bases from V and 5 bases from J, the junction contained 9 bases not matched to a gene. The CDR3 sequence is CASSSDRGAPTEAFF. DNA for the CDR3: TGCGCCAGCAGCTCCGACAGGGGCGCACCGACTGAAGCTTTCTTT.

This clonotype appeared many times. J is TRBJ2-3 and V is TRBV6-5; D call uncertain. This CDR3 is built from 14 residues. CDR1 and CDR2 (germline): MNHEY, SVGAGI. The germline V and J ends were trimmed by 2 bases and 1 base, with 7 bases remaining between them. The CDR3 reads CASSYPSGTDTQYF. In nucleotides, the CDR3 is TGTGCCAGCAGTTACCCGAGTGGCACAGATACGCAGTATTTT.

The rearrangement uses TRBV7-9 and TRBJ1-2, with 7 nucleotides matching TRBD1. V lost 0 bases, J lost 1 base, and 5 bases stayed unmatched. Germline lookup yields CDR1 SEHNR and CDR2 FQNEAQ (reference sequence). The length of the CDR3 is 16 residues. For the CDR3, the DNA is TGTGCCAGCAGCTTAGCGACAGGGCAAAATAACTATGGCTACACCTTC. The encoded protein is CASSLATGQNNYGYTF.

The chain joins TRBV6-1 to TRBJ1-2; a weak D match, TRBD1 (5 bases). The CDR3 has 15 residues. Germline V gene sequence: CDR1 MNHNS, CDR2 SASEGT. V was cut by 5 bases and J by 7 bases, with 20 bases left in between. The CDR3 DNA reads as TGTGCCAGCAGTCTTCAACCGATGGGGGAGGGTGGCTACACCTTC. This encodes CASSLQPMGEGGYTF.